This entry lists 20 T cell receptor beta chains sequenced from one sample in a study of T-cell memory formation after mild COVID-19. TCRdb ran MiXCR on the 5' RACE reads and lists one entry per CDR3 protein. The sample has approximately 350,000 distinct CDR3 sequences, around 30% seen once. Sequencing was done on a sample of PBMCs or a T cell subset sorted from them (not recorded which). The receptors shown here come from an adult woman who had mild COVID-19 (a few samples of this study predate the infection). Cell type and time point are not known.

This clonotype was observed once. The chain has TRBV12-3 or TRBV12-4 and TRBJ1-1; weak D call: TRBD1 (6 bases). This CDR3 has 15 amino acids. V was cut by 4 bases and J by 0 bases, with 12 bases left in between. This CDR3 is CASSSRQDMNTEAFF. CDR3 nucleotide sequence: TGTGCCAGCAGTTCTAGACAGGACATGAACACTGAAGCTTTCTTT.

The J gene is TRBJ2-5, the V gene TRBV2; D gene uncertain. The germline V gene encodes CDR1 SNHLY and CDR2 FYNNEI. The CDR3 totals 13 residues. V lost 2 bases, J lost 2 bases, and 6 bases lay in between. CDR3 loop: CASSESLQETQYF. The CDR3, as DNA: TGTGCCAGCAGTGAAAGTCTACAAGAGACCCAGTACTTC.

The V gene is TRBV20-1, the J gene TRBJ1-1, with a weak D call TRBD1 (5 bases). CDR1 is DFQATT, CDR2 SNEGSKA, per germline (reference sequence). The CDR3 loop spans 14 amino acids. V lost 0 bases and J 3 bases, leaving 11 bases between the germline ends. The CDR3 nucleotides read TGCAGTGCTAGAGATCCCGGGGGGTACACTGAAGCTTTCTTT. Protein product: CSARDPGGYTEAFF.

The chain employs TRBV19 and TRBJ2-1, with D perhaps matching TRBD2 (7 bases). V was cut by 6 bases and J by 8 bases, with 20 bases left in between. The germline gives CDR1 LNHDA, CDR2 SQIVND (reference sequence). The CDR3 length is 15 residues. The CDR3 here is CASRITGGGLHEQFF. CDR3 DNA: TGTGCCAGTAGGATAACGGGGGGCGGTTTACATGAGCAGTTCTTC.

This chain uses TRBV9 with TRBJ2-7; the D gene is possibly TRBD2 (5 bases). Germline CDR1 and CDR2: SGDLS and YYNGEE. There are 13 residues in the CDR3. Trimming cost V 0 bases and J 6 bases, with 10 bases left between them. CDR3 bases: TGTGCCAGCAGCGTAGCGGGGTATGGCGAGCAGTACTTC. Translating gives CASSVAGYGEQYF.

This clonotype was counted only a few times. The genes are TRBV29-1 and TRBJ1-2; TRBD1 might be the D (6 bases). The CDR3 has 13 residues. Looked up from germline, CDR1 is SQVTM and CDR2 is ANQGSEA. The germline V and J ends were trimmed by 7 bases and 3 bases, with 15 bases remaining between them. CDR3 loop: CSASRQEDYGYTF. CDR3 coding DNA: TGCAGCGCCTCGAGACAGGAAGACTATGGCTACACCTTC. Using reference TRBV29-1 and TRBJ1-2 for the parts outside the CDR3, the full variable domain is SAVISQKPSRDICQRGTSLTIQCQVDSQVTMMFWYRQQPGQSLTLIATANQGSEATYESGFVIDKFPISRPNLTFSTLTVSNMSPEDSSIYLCSASRQEDYGYTFGSGTRLTVV.

In its sample, this clonotype was seen a few times. The J gene is TRBJ2-3, the V gene TRBV6-5, with TRBD2 as a possible D gene (6 bases). The germline V gene encodes CDR1 MNHEY and CDR2 SVGAGI. The CDR3 consists of 14 residues. V was shortened by 7 bases and J by 0 bases, with 11 bases between the two germline ends. The CDR3 sequence is CASMTSGSTDTQYF. For the CDR3, the DNA is TGTGCCAGCATGACGAGCGGGAGCACAGATACGCAGTATTTT.

V usage is TRBV20-1 and J usage is TRBJ2-1, with 14 bases matching TRBD2. The CDR3 runs 15 residues. V was pared by 4 bases and J by 7 bases, with 6 bases of the junction left unmatched. CDR1 DFQATT and CDR2 SNEGSKA come from the germline V gene (reference sequence). The CDR3 protein is CSATHGTSGSNEQFF. Here the CDR3 DNA reads TGCAGTGCTACTCACGGGACTAGCGGGAGTAATGAGCAGTTCTTC.

There are a few counts of this clonotype. The chain joins TRBV4-1 to TRBJ2-7; tentatively, D is TRBD1 or TRBD2 (5 bases each). The CDR3 spans 15 residues. The V gene's germline CDR1 is MGHRA and CDR2 YSYEKL. V lost 4 bases and J lost 0, with 13 bases in between. CDR3 in amino acids: CASSLTGTSSYEQYF. The CDR3 coding sequence is TGCGCCAGCAGCCTAACCGGGACCAGCTCCTACGAGCAGTACTTC.

There are a few counts of this clonotype. The V gene is TRBV29-1, the J gene TRBJ1-1; D remains unclear. CDR1 SQVTM and CDR2 ANQGSEA come from the germline V gene. The CDR3 is 14 amino acids. The V and J ends lost 5 bases and 1 base respectively, with 14 bases between them. The CDR3 DNA reads as TGCAGCGTTCATGGAGGCAGAACGAACACTGAAGCTTTCTTT. Protein: CSVHGGRTNTEAFF.

This clonotype was picked up a small number of times. This rearrangement joins TRBV7-9 to TRBJ2-5; D not resolved. Germline V gene data show CDR1 as SEHNR and CDR2 as FQNEAQ (reference sequence). V gave up 2 bases and J gave up 2 bases, with 6 bases separating them. This CDR3 region has 13 residues. The CDR3 protein is CASSLLLQETQYF. CDR3 bases: TGTGCCAGCAGCTTATTACTACAAGAGACCCAGTACTTC.

The DNA of the CDR3 is TGTGCCAGCAGTGGGATTTCCGAGACCCAGTACTTC. Translation gives CASSGISETQYF. The chain is built from TRBV9 and TRBJ2-5; the D is unclear. The CDR3 runs 12 residues. Germline CDR1 is SGDLS and CDR2 is YYNGEE. V dropped 5 bases and J dropped 5 bases, with 10 bases sitting between them.

V and J are TRBV6-2 or TRBV6-3 and TRBJ1-2, with TRBD1 as a possible D gene (5 bases). V was clipped by 8 bases and J by 4 bases, with 14 bases between them. This CDR3 contains 13 residues. CDR1 is MNHEY, CDR2 SVGEGT, per germline. The CDR3 here is CASVQGNGYGYTF. The DNA for the CDR3 is TGTGCCAGCGTCCAGGGAAATGGCTATGGCTACACCTTC.

The rearrangement links TRBV12-3 or TRBV12-4 to TRBJ2-6; tentative D call: TRBD2 (7 bases). This CDR3 spans 18 amino acids. Trimming removed 3 bases at V and 0 bases at J, with 15 bases between. The CDR3 here is CASSLVLGGASGANVLTF. The DNA of the CDR3 is TGTGCCAGCAGTTTGGTTCTGGGGGGGGCCTCTGGGGCCAACGTCCTGACTTTC.

This chain joins TRBV29-1 and TRBJ2-7; TRBD2 matches 7 bases. The CDR3 runs to 14 residues. Losses at the gene ends were 1 base for V and 0 bases for J; bases not matched to a gene: 3. Germline V gene data show CDR1 as SQVTM and CDR2 as ANQGSEA. CDR3: CSVEAPGGSYEQYF. CDR3 DNA sequence: TGCAGCGTTGAAGCCCCGGGGGGCTCCTACGAGCAGTACTTC.

The chain couples TRBV5-1 to TRBJ2-7; maybe TRBD1 (6 bases). Germline CDR1 reads SGHRS; CDR2 reads YFSETQ. The CDR3 has 14 amino acids. V lost 7 bases and J lost 3, with 17 bases in between. The DNA for the CDR3 is TGCGCCAGCTCGTCCGGGACACAAGTCTACGAGCAGTACTTC. This translates into CASSSGTQVYEQYF.

This clonotype was seen more than once but under ten times. Since no conserved phenylalanine or tryptophan closes the CDR3, a read error is the likely cause. It is unclear where the CDR3 begins or ends on the DNA, so no DNA is shown, and the CDR3 is as TCRdb lists it. The V and J genes are TRBV12-3 or TRBV12-4 and TRBJ2-4; the table's D call, TRBD1, was not checked against the DNA. The CDR3 contains 10 residues when both ends are counted. CDR3 sequence reads: CASIGYPPYV.

V gene TRBV7-2 combines with J gene TRBJ1-1; D is undetermined. Germline V gene data show CDR1 as SGHTA and CDR2 as FQGNSA. The ends were cut back, 5 bases at V and 0 bases at J, with 7 bases in the middle. The CDR3 loop spans 13 amino acids. The CDR3 sequence: CASSGLMNTEAFF. CDR3 DNA sequence: TGTGCCAGCAGCGGCTTAATGAACACTGAAGCTTTCTTT.

The V gene is TRBV5-1, the J gene TRBJ2-2; D gene ambiguous. The CDR3 is 15 residues long. Trimming pared 0 bases from V and 3 bases from J, leaving 9 bases between. Germline assignment: CDR1 SGHRS and CDR2 YFSETQ. CDR3 nucleotides: TGCGCCAGCAGCTTGGAGTTTGCAGACACCGGGGAGCTGTTTTTT. Translation gives CASSLEFADTGELFF.

The chain joins TRBV11-2 to TRBJ2-1; 9 bases match TRBD2. The CDR3 runs 15 residues. J lost 6 bases, V lost 1 base, and 4 bases had no gene match. In germline, CDR1 is SGHAT, CDR2 FQNNGV. CDR3 DNA sequence: TGTGCCAGCAGCTTAGTAGCGGGAGTGGTCAATGAGCAGTTCTTC. It codes for CASSLVAGVVNEQFF.